The T cell receptor beta chain described here comes from a study of siplizumab effects on memory and regulatory T cells. Study-wide points: Naive T cells were seen as more diverse than memory cells and as major alloresponse contributors. Only a minority of proliferating CD4+ or CD8+ clones had an assignable naive or memory phenotype, with roughly 75-97% lacking one.

This clone appeared a single time. Its antigen is currently unknown. Every sample had 80,000 to 100,000 of its TCR templates assayed. Assay used: immunoSEQ multiplex PCR; TCRdb lists only in-frame clones, some missing. Of tens of thousands of clones in the sample, roughly 96% were seen once. The receptor's source is a human donor in good health. The sequenced sample was naive CD8+ T cells sorted from blood.

The CDR3 region has the DNA TGTGCCAGCAGTTACTCGAGTCGAGGCGAATATGGCTACACCTTC. Translated: CASSYSSRGEYGYTF. The rearrangement joins TRBV6-5 to TRBJ1-2; no firm D call. V shed 0 bases and J shed 5 bases, with 13 bases lying between them. CDR1 is MNHEY, CDR2 SVGAGI, per germline. The CDR3 has 15 residues.